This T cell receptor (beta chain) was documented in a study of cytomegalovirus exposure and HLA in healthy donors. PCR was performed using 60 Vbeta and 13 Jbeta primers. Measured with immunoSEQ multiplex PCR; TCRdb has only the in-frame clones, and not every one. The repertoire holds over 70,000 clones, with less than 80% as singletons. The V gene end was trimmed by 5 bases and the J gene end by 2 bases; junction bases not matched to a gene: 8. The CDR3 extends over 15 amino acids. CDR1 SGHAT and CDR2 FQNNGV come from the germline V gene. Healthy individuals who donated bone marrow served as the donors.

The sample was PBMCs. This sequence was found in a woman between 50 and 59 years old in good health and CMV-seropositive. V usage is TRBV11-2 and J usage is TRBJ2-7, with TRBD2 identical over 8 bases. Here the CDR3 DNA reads TGTGCCAGCAGCGGGGGGAGCGGGGGCCCCTACGAGCAGTACTTC. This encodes CASSGGSGGPYEQYF.